The present entry profiles one T cell receptor beta chain with its context. This sample was taken from a study of monozygotic twins with inflammatory bowel disease. This CDR3 spans 16 amino acids. The germline gives CDR1 MNHEY, CDR2 SVGAGI. From its re-call of the 5' RACE reads, TCRdb lists each CDR3 protein once, without DNA. The sample data list around 99,000 distinct CDR3 sequences. An approximately 2.5 ml blood sample was drawn per donor. T cells were not sorted, and total RNA was isolated straight from whole blood. The sequence derives from a human donor with ulcerative colitis or Crohn's disease, or a healthy co-twin of an affected twin (not recorded which). Sequenced: blood. This chain connects TRBV6-5 to TRBJ1-2; no DNA is available, so the TRBD1 call from TCRdb remains unchecked. This CDR3 reads CASSYYLRGGSYGYTF.